This is a list of T cell receptor beta chains from one sample in a study of cytomegalovirus exposure and HLA in healthy donors. The assay was immunoSEQ multiplex PCR, and TCRdb's table has in-frame clones only and misses some. The sample lists about 210,000 clones; almost 80% were seen once. Sequencing was carried out using PBMCs. Receptor source: a male donor in good health and CMV-seronegative. The conserved cysteine and the conserved F or W are not part of the CDR3 here. Each record gives: CDR3 protein, J gene, V gene, clone size, CDR3 length. Size values are once, few and many counts, or a class for expanded clones, and some rows have none.

CDR3 protein: ASSFLASEQY
J gene: TRBJ2-7
V gene: TRBV28
clone size: few
CDR3 length: 10

CDR3 protein: ASSPGGHRPLEQY
J gene: TRBJ2-7
V gene: TRBV28
clone size: -
CDR3 length: 13

CDR3 protein: ASSPQGNYGYT
J gene: TRBJ1-2
V gene: TRBV5-6
clone size: -
CDR3 length: 11

CDR3 protein: ASRRSGGENEQF
J gene: TRBJ2-1
V gene: TRBV6-1
clone size: -
CDR3 length: 12

CDR3 protein: ASSLADRGEAF
J gene: TRBJ1-1
V gene: TRBV7-8
clone size: -
CDR3 length: 11

CDR3 protein: ASSTRSQTDTQY
J gene: TRBJ2-3
V gene: TRBV5-1
clone size: -
CDR3 length: 12

CDR3 protein: ASSEVLGRSARGANGYT
J gene: TRBJ1-2
V gene: TRBV2
clone size: -
CDR3 length: 17

CDR3 protein: ASGGTPDYGYT
J gene: TRBJ1-2
V gene: TRBV25-1
clone size: -
CDR3 length: 11

CDR3 protein: ASSKDINAGQPQH
J gene: TRBJ1-5
V gene: TRBV21-1
clone size: -
CDR3 length: 13

CDR3 protein: ASSGAGVRNSPLH
J gene: TRBJ1-6
V gene: TRBV6-1
clone size: -
CDR3 length: 13

CDR3 protein: ASSLGGVIYEQY
J gene: TRBJ2-7
V gene: TRBV7-2
clone size: -
CDR3 length: 12

CDR3 protein: AWSVRGLLRYGYT
J gene: TRBJ1-2
V gene: TRBV30
clone size: -
CDR3 length: 13

CDR3 protein: ASRFRSTSGGNTGELF
J gene: TRBJ2-2
V gene: TRBV11-1
clone size: -
CDR3 length: 16

CDR3 protein: ASSESLAPGTQY
J gene: TRBJ2-5
V gene: TRBV6-1
clone size: -
CDR3 length: 12

CDR3 protein: ASTTDRAISPEAF
J gene: TRBJ1-1
V gene: TRBV2
clone size: -
CDR3 length: 13

CDR3 protein: ASCDRGQGNTEAF
J gene: TRBJ1-1
V gene: TRBV19
clone size: -
CDR3 length: 13

CDR3 protein: AGSPRTSGVNEQF
J gene: TRBJ2-1
V gene: TRBV9
clone size: -
CDR3 length: 13

CDR3 protein: ASSYGTSGQETQY
J gene: TRBJ2-5
V gene: TRBV27
clone size: -
CDR3 length: 13

CDR3 protein: ASSVAGDNEQF
J gene: TRBJ2-1
V gene: TRBV9
clone size: -
CDR3 length: 11

CDR3 protein: ASSSLEPPI
J gene: TRBJ1-4
V gene: TRBV6-6
clone size: -
CDR3 length: 9

CDR3 protein: ASSIANRVSGANVLT
J gene: TRBJ2-6
V gene: TRBV4-3
clone size: -
CDR3 length: 15

CDR3 protein: ASSREGYGYT
J gene: TRBJ1-2
V gene: TRBV7-9
clone size: -
CDR3 length: 10

CDR3 protein: ASSQGEGTSNQPQH
J gene: TRBJ1-5
V gene: TRBV4-2
clone size: -
CDR3 length: 14

CDR3 protein: SVWTGYEQY
J gene: TRBJ2-7
V gene: TRBV29-1
clone size: -
CDR3 length: 9

CDR3 protein: ASNSRNSYEQY
J gene: TRBJ2-7
V gene: TRBV13
clone size: once
CDR3 length: 11

CDR3 protein: AWGTGKGTMDTQY
J gene: TRBJ2-3
V gene: TRBV30
clone size: -
CDR3 length: 13